This T cell receptor beta chain emerged from a study of OX40 agonist ivuxolimab in advanced cancers. About the research overall: The study gave patients intravenous ivuxolimab at 0.01 to 10 mg/kg every 2 weeks. Melanoma, hepatocellular carcinoma, head and neck or renal cell cancer occurred in dose-escalation patients. Study-wide results and caveats: In general, CD8+ T cells held more expanded clones than CD4+ did, on average.

The timepoints at which blood was sampled were baseline, cycle 4 day 1, and cycle 7 day 1. The CDR3 runs 14 residues. V gave up 1 base and J gave up 9 bases, with 13 bases separating them. CDR1 and CDR2 (germline): SGHTA, FQGNSA. Note on this clone: Its antigen is undetermined.

This table comes from immunoSEQ multiplex PCR, and its TCRdb copy is limited to in-frame clones, with some not included. The data hold tens of thousands of clones, with about 88% observed a single time. The source material was CD4+ or CD8+ T cells sorted from blood, sampled in a trial of the OX40 agonist ivuxolimab. This rearrangement joins TRBV7-2 to TRBJ2-1; possibly TRBD2 for D (5 bases). This TCR was recovered from an adult with an advanced solid tumor such as melanoma, head and neck, liver or kidney cancer. The CDR3 is CASSLGGQRTEQFF. For the CDR3, the DNA is TGTGCCAGCAGCTTAGGAGGGCAGCGGACTGAGCAGTTCTTC.